The 25 T cell receptor beta chains reported below all come from one sample, sequenced in a study of T-cell memory formation after mild COVID-19. TCRdb redid the calling of the 5' RACE reads with MiXCR, one entry per CDR3 protein. This sample carries approximately 210,000 distinct CDR3 sequences, around 30% of them seen once, and the ten largest clones take approximately 10%. The sample was PBMCs or a T cell subset sorted from them (not recorded which). These receptors all stem from an adult woman who had mild COVID-19 (a few samples of this study predate the infection). Cell type and time point are not known.

The chain joins TRBV7-3 to TRBJ2-1; no clear D gene. CDR3 length equals 14 residues. Between the trimmed V and J ends, which lost 0 bases and 5 bases, there was a span of 8 bases. CDR1 and CDR2 from the germline V gene are SGHTA and FQGTGA. CDR3: CASSLTWWDNEQFF. CDR3 nucleotides: TGTGCCAGCAGCTTAACGTGGTGGGACAATGAGCAGTTCTTC.

This sequence joins TRBV24-1 and TRBJ2-1; 7 bases are shared with TRBD2. There are 14 residues in the CDR3. V lost 7 bases, J lost 5 bases, and 7 bases stayed unmatched. The germline V gene has CDR1 KGHDR and CDR2 SFDVKD. CDR3 in amino acids: CATREAGSDNEQFF. The CDR3, as DNA: TGTGCCACCAGGGAAGCGGGATCTGACAATGAGCAGTTCTTC.

In DNA form, the CDR3 reads TGTGCCAGCAGCCCTACCCCGACAGCGACGCAGTATTTT. Protein sequence: CASSPTPTATQYF. The chain combines TRBV11-2 with TRBJ2-3; D may be TRBD1 (5 bases). V dropped 5 bases and J dropped 9 bases, with 15 bases sitting between them. CDR3 length equals 13 residues. Germline V lookup: CDR1 SGHAT, CDR2 FQNNGV.

V and J are TRBV7-2 and TRBJ2-3, with 10 bases identical to TRBD2. CDR1 is SGHTA and CDR2 is FQGNSA in the germline V gene. Germline trimming cut 1 base from V and 5 bases from J; bases unmatched to any gene: 9. There are 17 residues in the CDR3. The CDR3 is CASSLGRLAGAKDTQYF. The CDR3 DNA is TGTGCCAGCAGCTTAGGTCGTCTAGCGGGAGCAAAAGATACGCAGTATTTT. Full variable domain (rest looked up from reference TRBV7-2 and TRBJ2-3): GAGVSQSPSNKVTEKGKDVELRCDPISGHTALYWYRQSLGQGLEFLIYFQGNSAPDKSGLPSDRFSAERTGGSVSTLTIQRTQQEDSAVYLCASSLGRLAGAKDTQYFGPGTRLTVL.

The CDR3 DNA reads as TGTGCCAGCAGCTTACTCGTGGGAGATACGCAGTATTTT. This gives the protein CASSLLVGDTQYF. The chain joins TRBV7-8 to TRBJ2-3; unclear D gene. Per the germline V gene, CDR1 is SGHVS and CDR2 is FQNEAQ. This CDR3 is 13 amino acids long. Deletions cut 2 bases from V and 5 bases from J, with 8 bases between.

The V and J genes are TRBV7-2 and TRBJ1-6, with D possibly TRBD1 on 6 matching bases. Germline-derived CDR1 and CDR2 are SGHTA and FQGNSA. CDR3 length: 15 residues. Trimming took off 5 bases at V and 9 bases at J, with 17 bases between the two ends. The CDR3 bases are TGTGCCAGCAGCGAGACACAGGGAGTTACTTCACCCCTCCACTTT. Translated: CASSETQGVTSPLHF. The whole variable domain, remainder taken from reference TRBV7-2 and TRBJ1-6, is GAGVSQSPSNKVTEKGKDVELRCDPISGHTALYWYRQSLGQGLEFLIYFQGNSAPDKSGLPSDRFSAERTGGSVSTLTIQRTQQEDSAVYLCASSETQGVTSPLHFGNGTRLTVT.

The chain is built from TRBV12-5 and TRBJ1-5; D ambiguous. Germline values: CDR1 LGHNT, CDR2 FRNRAP. The CDR3 runs to 13 residues. V lost 7 bases and J lost 0, with 7 bases in between. DNA for the CDR3: TGTGCTAGTGCCCTGGATAGCAATCAGCCCCAGCATTTT. Translating gives CASALDSNQPQHF.

This clonotype has just a few counts. Here the CDR3 reads CASRKQGNRGNEQFF. In DNA, the CDR3 is TGTGCCAGCAGAAAACAGGGGAACAGGGGTAATGAGCAGTTCTTC. This chain connects TRBV12-3 or TRBV12-4 to TRBJ2-1, with 7 nucleotides matching TRBD1. V shed 6 bases and J 7 bases; nucleotides not matched to a gene: 12. The CDR3 has 15 residues.

This clonotype was recorded only once. This chain uses TRBV20-1 with TRBJ2-7, with TRBD2 as a possible D gene (5 bases). The germline CDR1 and CDR2 sequences are DFQATT and SNEGSKA (reference sequence). V was pared by 3 bases and J by 1 base, with 13 bases between. The length of the CDR3 is 14 residues. The DNA of the CDR3 is TGCAGTGCTAGGATGCGGGTAAGGTCCTACGAGCAGTACTTC. Its protein product is CSARMRVRSYEQYF.

The V and J genes are TRBV12-3 or TRBV12-4 and TRBJ1-1; 8 nucleotides align to TRBD1. The CDR3 contains 15 residues. After removal of 6 bases from V and 1 base from J, the junction contained 7 bases not matched to a gene. This chain's CDR3 is CASRQRTGQNTEAFF. In DNA, the CDR3 is TGTGCCAGCAGACAACGGACAGGGCAGAACACTGAAGCTTTCTTT.

This clonotype showed up just a few times. The chain joins TRBV29-1 to TRBJ2-4; TRBD2 matches 11 bases. Trimming at V came to 2 bases and at J to 4 bases, leaving 4 bases not matched to a gene. This CDR3 is built from 15 residues. Germline CDR1 and CDR2: SQVTM and ANQGSEA. The DNA of the CDR3 is TGCAGCGTTGAAAGGTCTAGCGGGAGGAAAAACATTCAGTACTTC. This sequence encodes CSVERSSGRKNIQYF.

V gene TRBV18 combines with J gene TRBJ2-2; D is possibly TRBD1 (5 bases). The V and J ends lost 2 bases and 6 bases respectively, with 13 bases between them. There are 15 residues in the CDR3. Germline V gene data show CDR1 as KGHSH and CDR2 as LQKENI. DNA of the CDR3: TGTGCCAGCTCACCAAGGACATCCCCGGCCGGGGAGCTGTTTTTT. This encodes CASSPRTSPAGELFF.

This clonotype appeared a few times. The chain's CDR3 is CASSLRGQKFLKAFF. Here the CDR3 DNA reads TGTGCCAGCAGCCTGCGCGGACAGAAGTTTCTCAAAGCTTTCTTT. The genes are TRBV3-1 and TRBJ1-1; D is possibly TRBD1 (6 bases). V lost 4 bases to trimming and J lost 9 bases, with 21 bases between them. Germline V CDR1 and CDR2: LGHDT, YNNKEL (reference sequence). The CDR3 is 15 residues long.

The chain has TRBV28 and TRBJ2-3; D unresolved. Trimming pared 6 bases from V and 0 bases from J, leaving 7 bases between. Germline V gene lookup returns CDR1 MDHEN and CDR2 SYDVKM. This CDR3 comprises 13 residues. The CDR3 loop reads CASRDRSTDTQYF. The CDR3 bases are TGTGCCAGCAGAGACCGGAGCACAGATACGCAGTATTTT.

The V and J genes are TRBV28 and TRBJ2-5; tentatively, D is TRBD2 (5 bases). CDR1 is MDHEN and CDR2 is SYDVKM in the germline V gene. Trimming took 5 bases from V and 2 from J, leaving 12 bases between them. The CDR3 length is 14 residues. Here the CDR3 reads CASSEGRVQETQYF. CDR3 in DNA: TGTGCCAGCAGTGAGGGCCGGGTACAAGAGACCCAGTACTTC.

The V call is TRBV5-1, the J call TRBJ2-2; no reliable D call. With 6 bases removed from V and 0 bases from J, the gap between germline ends came to 9 bases. The CDR3 contains 14 residues. The germline CDR1 and CDR2 sequences are SGHRS and YFSETQ. The CDR3 DNA is TGCGCCAGCATGGGCAGCGCGAACACCGGGGAGCTGTTTTTT. Its protein is CASMGSANTGELFF.

The V call is TRBV7-2, the J call TRBJ2-1, with D hard to call. Trimming left V 5 bases short and J 8 bases short, with 13 bases between. Germline loops: CDR1 SGHTA, CDR2 FQGNSA. CDR3 length: 13 residues. The chain's CDR3 is CASSDDSTDEQFF. As DNA, the CDR3 is TGTGCCAGCAGCGACGACTCCACAGATGAGCAGTTCTTC.

This clonotype was seen at least ten times. The chain uses TRBV11-2 and TRBJ2-7; no definite D call. The ends were cut back, 3 bases at V and 3 bases at J, with 3 bases in the middle. The CDR3 totals 11 residues. Germline lookup yields CDR1 SGHAT and CDR2 FQNNGV. As DNA, the CDR3 is TGTGCCAGCAGCTTGTTCTACGAGCAGTACTTC. Protein sequence: CASSLFYEQYF.

The rearrangement uses TRBV5-1 and TRBJ2-7; possibly TRBD1 or TRBD2 for D (5 bases each). This CDR3 contains 13 residues. The V and J ends lost 2 bases and 4 bases respectively, with 10 bases between them. CDR1 is SGHRS and CDR2 is YFSETQ in the germline V gene. This CDR3 is CASSFEGSYEQYF. CDR3 bases: TGCGCCAGCAGCTTTGAGGGGTCGTACGAGCAGTACTTC.

V is TRBV6-6 and J is TRBJ1-3; D is unclear. Looked up from germline, CDR1 is MNHNY and CDR2 is SVGAGI (reference sequence). V was shortened by 0 bases and J by 0 bases, with 9 bases between the two germline ends. This CDR3 is 16 amino acids long. DNA of the CDR3: TGTGCCAGCAGTTACTCGACTAGTGGCTCTGGAAACACCATATATTTT. Its translation: CASSYSTSGSGNTIYF.

This chain connects TRBV6-6 to TRBJ2-3; D not resolved. Trimming pared 6 bases from V and 0 bases from J, leaving 13 bases between. CDR3 length: 15 residues. Germline V lookup: CDR1 MNHNY, CDR2 SVGAGI (reference sequence). CDR3 residues: CASRSAAPSTDTQYF. The CDR3 coding sequence is TGTGCCAGCAGATCGGCTGCTCCTAGCACAGATACGCAGTATTTT.

This clonotype was detected a few times. This sequence joins TRBV7-2 and TRBJ1-4; 7 bases align to TRBD1. Germline V gene lookup returns CDR1 SGHTA and CDR2 FQGNSA. This CDR3 contains 18 residues. V shed 1 base, J shed 0 bases, and the junction held 8 bases outside the gene matches. CDR3 loop: CASSLVSLGTATNEKLFF. Written as DNA, the CDR3 is TGTGCCAGCAGCTTAGTATCTTTAGGGACAGCAACTAATGAAAAACTGTTTTTT. Based on the CDR3 plus reference TRBV7-2 and TRBJ1-4, the full variable domain is GAGVSQSPSNKVTEKGKDVELRCDPISGHTALYWYRQSLGQGLEFLIYFQGNSAPDKSGLPSDRFSAERTGGSVSTLTIQRTQQEDSAVYLCASSLVSLGTATNEKLFFGSGTQLSVL.

The gene calls are TRBV23-1 and TRBJ1-6; unclear D gene. TRBV23-1 is identified as an open reading frame with a role that is uncertain. Trimming removed 0 bases from V and 9 bases from J, with 3 bases in between. The CDR3 has 12 residues. The CDR3 DNA sequence: TGCGCCAGCAGTCAATCTGCTTCACCCCTCCACTTT. This encodes CASSQSASPLHF.

Only a few counts were recorded for this clonotype. The gene calls are TRBV6-2 or TRBV6-3 and TRBJ2-3; the match to TRBD2 covers 8 bases. The CDR3 spans 12 residues. Germline V CDR1 and CDR2: MNHEY, SVGEGT. The trim removed 8 bases at V and 5 bases at J, leaving 3 bases unmatched. CDR3 nucleotide sequence: TGTGCCAGCGACCGGGGGGGAGATACGCAGTATTTT. This translates into CASDRGGDTQYF.

This clonotype was found a few times. This rearrangement joins TRBV29-1 to TRBJ2-7; 9 positions agree with TRBD2. The CDR3 totals 13 residues. Germline CDR1 SQVTM, CDR2 ANQGSEA. Losses at the gene ends were 7 bases for V and 2 bases for J; bases not matched to a gene: 6. In DNA form, the CDR3 reads TGCAGCGGGAGCGGGGGGCCTACCTACGAGCAGTACTTC. It encodes CSGSGGPTYEQYF.